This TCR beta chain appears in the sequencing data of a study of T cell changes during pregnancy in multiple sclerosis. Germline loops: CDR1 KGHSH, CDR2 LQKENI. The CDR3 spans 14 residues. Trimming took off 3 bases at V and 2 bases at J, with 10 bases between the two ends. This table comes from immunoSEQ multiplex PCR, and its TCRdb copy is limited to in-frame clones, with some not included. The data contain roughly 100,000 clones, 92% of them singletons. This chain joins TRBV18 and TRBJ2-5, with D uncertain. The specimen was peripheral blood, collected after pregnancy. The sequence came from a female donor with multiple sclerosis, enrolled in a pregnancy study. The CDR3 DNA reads TGTGCCAGCTCACCTTATCGGTCACAAGAGACCCAGTACTTC. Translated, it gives CASSPYRSQETQYF.